Below, 13 T cell receptor beta chains from the same sample are listed, as sequenced in a study of blood T cell repertoires in COVID-19. Profiling relied on immunoSEQ multiplex PCR, and the TCRdb table lists in-frame clones only, not all of them. The sample lists some 56,000 clones; around four fifths were seen once. Material for sequencing was peripheral blood. The receptors come from a woman between 50 and 59 years old with active or convalescent COVID-19.

The V and J genes are TRBV18 and TRBJ2-6; 7 positions agree with TRBD1. CDR1 is KGHSH, CDR2 LQKENI, per germline. The CDR3 has 16 residues. V lost 2 bases and J lost 4; bases outside the gene matches: 5. CDR3 sequence: CASSPRTGTGANVLTF. CDR3 nucleotide sequence: TGTGCCAGCTCACCAAGGACAGGCACCGGGGCCAACGTCCTGACTTTC.

In this sample, this clone turned up a few times. The chain links TRBV5-1 to TRBJ1-6, with 9 bases fitting TRBD1. The germline gives CDR1 SGHRS, CDR2 YFSETQ. J gave up 8 bases and V 1 base, and 4 bases lay outside the gene matches. The CDR3 is 15 residues long. The CDR3 is CASSLTGGEDSPLHF. CDR3 nucleotides: TGCGCCAGCAGCTTGACAGGGGGCGAGGATTCACCCCTCCACTTT.

The rearrangement links TRBV7-9 to TRBJ2-1; 10 bases match TRBD2. The CDR3 length is 17 residues. The V and J ends lost 1 base and 6 bases, in that order; junction bases with no gene match: 9. Germline CDR1 SEHNR, CDR2 FQNEAQ (reference sequence). The CDR3 DNA reads TGTGCCAGCAGCTTAGGTCTGCTAGCGGGAGTAATCAATGAGCAGTTCTTC. This gives the protein CASSLGLLAGVINEQFF.

This clone was found a few times. The J gene is TRBJ2-5, the V gene TRBV10-3; no clear D. CDR1 and CDR2 from the germline V gene are ENHRY and SYGVKD. V was clipped by 0 bases and J by 4 bases, with 6 bases between them. The CDR3 extends over 13 amino acids. In nucleotides, the CDR3 is TGTGCCATCAGTGAGTCAACGGGAGAGACCCAGTACTTC. This translates into CAISESTGETQYF.

This clone was counted a single time. This chain connects TRBV6-5 to TRBJ2-7; D is possibly TRBD1 (6 bases). The CDR3 is made up of 14 amino acids. Germline V lookup: CDR1 MNHEY, CDR2 SVGAGI. V lost 6 bases and J lost 1, with 13 bases in between. The CDR3 here is CASRGAGASYEQYF. The CDR3 bases are TGTGCCAGCAGGGGGGCGGGTGCTTCCTACGAGCAGTACTTC.

The chain employs TRBV3-1 (or the pseudogene TRBV3-2) and TRBJ1-2; D uncertain. V was pared by 1 base and J by 5 bases, with 5 bases between. This CDR3 is built from 12 residues. The V gene's germline CDR1 is LGHDT and CDR2 YNNKEL (reference sequence). Here the CDR3 DNA reads TGTGCCAGCAGCCAAGGAGGGTATGGCTACACCTTC. It encodes CASSQGGYGYTF.

This clone turned up a few times. The chain combines TRBV7-9 with TRBJ2-2; 9 bases match TRBD1. Unmatched junction bases numbered 14, after V lost 4 bases and J lost 2 bases. Per germline, CDR1 SEHNR and CDR2 FQNEAQ (reference sequence). This CDR3 has 19 amino acids. Here the CDR3 DNA reads TGTGCCAGCAGCTCGTTACCGGGACAGGGATTTTTCAACACCGGGGAGCTGTTTTTT. Protein product: CASSSLPGQGFFNTGELFF.

This clone was recorded once. The chain recombines TRBV5-4 with TRBJ2-1; TRBD2 matches at 9 bases. This CDR3 has 15 residues. Germline V gene data show CDR1 as SGHNT and CDR2 as YYREEE (reference sequence). Trimming took 3 bases from V and 7 from J; bases not matched to a gene: 8. The DNA of the CDR3 is TGTGCCAGCAGCTCCCAGCGGGAGGCGAAGAATGAGCAGTTCTTC. This codes for CASSSQREAKNEQFF.

This chain links TRBV28 with TRBJ2-5; D remains ambiguous. Trimming stripped 2 bases from V and 5 bases from J, with 12 bases between. Germline lookup yields CDR1 MDHEN and CDR2 SYDVKM. This CDR3 has 14 residues. The CDR3 coding sequence is TGTGCCAGCAGTTTAACAACGCTCAGGGAGACCCAGTACTTC. Its translation is CASSLTTLRETQYF.

This clone was detected a few times. The rearrangement joins TRBV18 to TRBJ1-1; maybe TRBD1 (5 bases). CDR1 and CDR2 from the germline V gene are KGHSH and LQKENI. CDR3 size: 12 residues. Trimming shortened V by 4 bases and J by 3 bases, and 6 bases separated the two germline ends. In nucleotides, the CDR3 is TGTGCCAGCTCACTGACAGACACTGAAGCTTTCTTT. Translated: CASSLTDTEAFF.

V is TRBV19 and J is TRBJ2-7; D is unclear. CDR1 is LNHDA, CDR2 SQIVND, per germline (reference sequence). The length of the CDR3 is 14 residues. Between the trimmed V and J ends, which lost 5 bases and 2 bases, there was a span of 13 bases. The DNA for the CDR3 is TGTGCCAGTAGTCAGGCGCAGGCGACCTACGAGCAGTACTTC. Protein product: CASSQAQATYEQYF.

This chain links TRBV9 with TRBJ2-2; D is unresolved. The CDR3 is 12 residues long. The V end lost 4 bases, the J end lost 4 bases, and 5 bases lay between the germline ends. Looked up from germline, CDR1 is SGDLS and CDR2 is YYNGEE. This CDR3 reads CASSPFTGELFF. In DNA, the CDR3 is TGTGCCAGCAGCCCGTTCACCGGGGAGCTGTTTTTT.

The chain employs TRBV3-1 (or the pseudogene TRBV3-2) and TRBJ1-2, with D tentatively TRBD1 (5 bases). Germline loops: CDR1 LGHDT, CDR2 YNNKEL (reference sequence). Trimming removed 1 base from V and 5 bases from J, with 5 bases in between. The CDR3 spans 12 residues. CDR3: CASSQGQYGYTF. In nucleotides, the CDR3 is TGTGCCAGCAGCCAAGGACAGTATGGCTACACCTTC.